Listed below are T cell receptor beta chains from one sample, sequenced in a study of Graves' ophthalmopathy and Graves' hyperthyroidism. TCRdb independently ran MiXCR on the multiplex PCR reads; one entry per CDR3 protein. The sample yields 650,000 to 900,000 distinct CDR3 sequences, 35% to 50% seen once. The sample consisted of peripheral blood. Source of these receptors: an adult man with Graves' ophthalmopathy. Each CDR3 is given with its conserved first and last residue. The D gene is left open where the match is weak. The size entry is marked missing in some rows and otherwise reads once, few, many or a size class.

CDR3: CASKDRVEQYF
DNA: TGTGCCAGCAAGGACAGGGTCGAGCAGTACTTC
V: TRBV10-3
length: 11
J: TRBJ2-7
size: many
D: TRBD1

CDR3: CSARDGRDNQETQYF
DNA: TGCAGTGCTAGAGATGGACGGGACAACCAAGAGACCCAGTACTTC
V: TRBV20-1
length: 15
J: TRBJ2-5
size: .
D: .

CDR3: CASSFREDYEQYF
DNA: TGTGCCAGCAGTTTCAGGGAGGACTACGAGCAGTACTTC
V: TRBV10-2
length: 13
J: TRBJ2-7
size: many
D: .

CDR3: CSVMTGGSDNEQFF
DNA: TGCAGCGTTATGACAGGGGGCAGCGACAATGAGCAGTTCTTC
V: TRBV29-1
length: 14
J: TRBJ2-1
size: .
D: TRBD1

CDR3: CASSMSTGYNSPLHF
DNA: TGTGCCAGCAGCATGTCGACGGGTTATAATTCACCCCTCCACTTT
V: TRBV7-9
length: 15
J: TRBJ1-6
size: .
D: .

CDR3: CASYSGTPNYGYTF
DNA: TGTGCCAGCTACTCGGGCACTCCTAACTATGGCTACACCTTC
V: TRBV6-2/TRBV6-3
length: 14
J: TRBJ1-2
size: .
D: .

CDR3: CASSPTVYQETQYF
DNA: TGTGCCAGCAGCCCCACGGTATACCAAGAGACCCAGTACTTC
V: TRBV7-9
length: 14
J: TRBJ2-5
size: .
D: .

CDR3: CASSQRGGRTQYF
DNA: TGTGCCAGCAGCCAACGTGGGGGCAGGACCCAGTACTTC
V: TRBV3-1
length: 13
J: TRBJ2-5
size: .
D: .

CDR3: CASSFMTDYEQYF
DNA: TGTGCCAGCAGCTTTATGACAGACTACGAGCAGTACTTC
V: TRBV7-2
length: 13
J: TRBJ2-7
size: many
D: .

CDR3: CATSAFGTGQNQPQHF
DNA: TGTGCCACCAGTGCCTTCGGGACAGGGCAAAATCAGCCCCAGCATTTT
V: TRBV24-1
length: 16
J: TRBJ1-5
size: few
D: TRBD1

CDR3: CASSDQPPSLYEQYF
DNA: TGTGCCAGCAGCGATCAACCGCCCTCATTATACGAGCAGTACTTC
V: TRBV5-1
length: 15
J: TRBJ2-7
size: few
D: .

CDR3: CASSHSEASYEQYF
DNA: TGTGCCAGCTCCCATAGCGAGGCTTCCTACGAGCAGTACTTC
V: TRBV7-2
length: 14
J: TRBJ2-7
size: few
D: .

CDR3: CASRDDVRGGTEAFF
DNA: TGTGCCAGCAGGGATGATGTGAGAGGGGGCACTGAAGCTTTCTTT
V: TRBV2
length: 15
J: TRBJ1-1
size: many
D: .

CDR3: CSPTGVSHQPQHF
DNA: TGCAGCCCGACAGGGGTTAGTCATCAGCCCCAGCATTTT
V: TRBV29-1
length: 13
J: TRBJ1-5
size: .
D: TRBD1